Below are 26 T cell receptor beta chains sequenced from a single sample in a study of blood T cells in healthy people across ages. Next came a second PCR, run for about 6 to 12 cycles, which used a sample-barcoded 5' primer along with a J-beta primer mix. MiXCR was run by TCRdb on the 5' RACE reads, yielding one entry per CDR3 protein. The data show around 870,000 distinct CDR3 sequences, more than 25% seen once. What was sequenced was blood. The receptors here all came from an elderly woman in good health.

This clonotype was seen at least ten times. V gene TRBV6-5 combines with J gene TRBJ1-5; 7 bases line up with TRBD1. Trimming cost V 10 bases and J 5 bases; bases outside gene matches: 11. The CDR3 contains 14 residues. Per the germline V gene, CDR1 is MNHEY and CDR2 is SVGAGI. The CDR3 here is CATTYDRVDQPQHF. The CDR3, as DNA: TGTGCCACGACCTACGACAGGGTCGATCAGCCCCAGCATTTT.

V usage is TRBV24-1 and J usage is TRBJ1-2; D perhaps matches TRBD1 (5 bases). V dropped 4 bases and J dropped 5 bases, with 13 bases sitting between them. Germline lookup yields CDR1 KGHDR and CDR2 SFDVKD. This CDR3 has 14 amino acids. In nucleotides, the CDR3 is TGTGCCACCAGTGACCGGGACGGGAGATATGGCTACACCTTC. This gives the protein CATSDRDGRYGYTF.

To note about this clonotype: This may arise from a read error, as a much more abundant clone is one base away. The chain links TRBV10-3 to TRBJ2-1, with 12 bases lining up with TRBD1. V was clipped by 6 bases and J by 10 bases; unmatched bases: 7. The CDR3 consists of 14 residues. The germline V gene encodes CDR1 ENHRY and CDR2 SYGVKD. The CDR3 nucleotides read TGTGCCATCAGCTCGGGACAGGGGGCAGGGGAGCAGTTCTTC. Its protein is CAISSGQGAGEQFF.

The J gene is TRBJ2-2, the V gene TRBV3-1; D unresolved. V was trimmed by 4 bases and J by 6 bases, leaving 6 bases between them. This CDR3 is built from 12 residues. Per germline, CDR1 LGHDT and CDR2 YNNKEL (reference sequence). This CDR3 is CASSPGAGELFF. CDR3 nucleotides: TGTGCCAGCAGCCCGGGTGCCGGGGAGCTGTTTTTT.

Many counts were recorded for this clonotype. This chain links TRBV2 with TRBJ2-1; tentatively, D is TRBD1 (5 bases). The germline V gene has CDR1 SNHLY and CDR2 FYNNEI. Trimming shortened V by 2 bases and J by 3 bases, and 17 bases separated the two germline ends. This CDR3 has 17 residues. For the CDR3, the DNA is TGTGCCAGCAGTGAACAGGGTGGAAGTTCGTACTACAATGAGCAGTTCTTC. Translated: CASSEQGGSSYYNEQFF.

This clonotype was observed at least ten times. This chain connects TRBV15 to TRBJ2-3; D uncertain. The CDR3 covers 12 residues. Germline values: CDR1 LNHNV, CDR2 YYDKDF (reference sequence). V was clipped by 2 bases and J by 3 bases, with 3 bases between them. The CDR3 sequence: CATSRKTDTQYF. CDR3 DNA: TGTGCCACCAGCAGAAAAACAGATACGCAGTATTTT.

This clonotype has a count of ten or more. This sequence joins TRBV6-6 and TRBJ1-6, with no clear D. The CDR3 is made up of 15 amino acids. V was pared by 5 bases and J by 9 bases, with 17 bases between. Per germline, CDR1 MNHNY and CDR2 SVGAGI (reference sequence). CDR3 in DNA: TGTGCCAGCAGTACAGCTCAGCGACCGGCTTCACCCCTCCACTTT. Protein sequence: CASSTAQRPASPLHF.

In its sample, this clonotype was seen many times. The V call is TRBV6-1, the J call TRBJ2-4, with TRBD2 identical over 9 bases. CDR1 and CDR2 from the germline V gene are MNHNS and SASEGT. V gave up 2 bases and J gave up 13 bases; unmatched junction bases: 9. This CDR3 region has 14 residues. This chain's CDR3 is CASSEQGLAIHQYF. Written as DNA, the CDR3 is TGTGCCAGCAGTGAACAGGGACTAGCAATTCACCAGTACTTC.

The rearrangement joins TRBV12-3 or TRBV12-4 to TRBJ2-4; 9 nucleotides align to TRBD2. The length of the CDR3 is 15 residues. V was clipped by 5 bases and J by 6 bases; unmatched bases: 8. The CDR3 loop reads CASSSGGRGGNIQYF. CDR3 nucleotide sequence: TGTGCCAGCAGTAGTGGCGGGAGGGGGGGAAACATTCAGTACTTC.

A note on this clonotype: A much larger clone lies a single base off, so this may be a read error. The chain uses TRBV3-1 and TRBJ2-5, with D hard to call. From germline, CDR1 is LGHDT and CDR2 YNNKEL (reference sequence). The CDR3 totals 14 residues. V gave up 2 bases and J gave up 11 bases, with 18 bases separating them. The DNA of the CDR3 is TGTGCCAGCAGCCAAACTGGGCCTGGGCTACTTCAGTACTTC. It translates to CASSQTGPGLLQYF.

CDR3 coding DNA: TGTGCCAGCAGCTCGGGGACAGGTTTTAACGGAAAACTGTTTTTT. It codes for CASSSGTGFNGKLFF. J is TRBJ1-4 and V is TRBV7-2, with 8 nucleotides matching TRBD1. CDR3 length equals 15 residues. The germline CDR1 and CDR2 sequences are SGHTA and FQGNSA. With V trimmed by 4 bases and J by 10 bases, 11 bases remained unmatched.

This clonotype was seen many times. The V gene is TRBV6-2 or TRBV6-3, the J gene TRBJ2-3; the match to TRBD2 covers 10 bases. Germline CDR1 MNHEY, CDR2 SVGEGT. This CDR3 region has 17 residues. V lost 0 bases and J lost 4; bases outside the gene matches: 7. CDR3: CASSYSPLAGVPDTQYF. DNA of the CDR3: TGTGCCAGCAGTTACTCCCCGCTAGCGGGGGTTCCAGATACGCAGTATTTT.

This clonotype was counted many times. This chain uses TRBV15 with TRBJ2-3; either TRBD1 or TRBD2 may fit D (6 bases each). Germline CDR1 reads LNHNV; CDR2 reads YYDKDF (reference sequence). The CDR3 contains 15 residues. V lost 0 bases and J 6 bases, leaving 13 bases between the germline ends. This CDR3 is CATSRDLGGWDTQYF. The CDR3 bases are TGTGCCACCAGCAGAGATCTGGGGGGCTGGGATACGCAGTATTTT.

This clonotype was seen repeatedly, ten times or more. This chain links TRBV7-9 with TRBJ1-1; 7 bases are shared with TRBD1. CDR1 and CDR2 from the germline V gene are SEHNR and FQNEAQ (reference sequence). V dropped 5 bases and J dropped 3; count of bases not matched to a gene: 6. The CDR3 consists of 14 residues. The CDR3 spells CASSPGQVDTEAFF. CDR3 nucleotide sequence: TGTGCCAGCAGCCCAGGACAGGTGGACACTGAAGCTTTCTTT.

Concerning this clonotype itself: This sequence may be a read error, since a much larger clone differs from it by one base. The gene calls are TRBV7-2 and TRBJ2-7; D remains unclear. Germline lookup yields CDR1 SGHTA and CDR2 FQGNSA. The CDR3 contains 11 residues. V was pared by 3 bases and J by 6 bases, with 6 bases between. CDR3 sequence (DNA): TGTGCCAGCAGCTTCCAGATCGAGCAGTACTTC. Amino acids: CASSFQIEQYF.

The chain links TRBV28 to TRBJ2-4; D call uncertain. The J call is doubtful: the DNA matches TRBJ2-7 better. Germline V gene data show CDR1 as MDHEN and CDR2 as SYDVKM. CDR3 length: 14 residues. The DNA of the CDR3 is TGTGCCAGCAGTTTATACCCAGAATACTACGAGCAGTACTTC. As protein: CASSLYPEYYEQYF.

This clonotype was recorded a few times. Being one base from a much bigger clone, this may be a read error. The chain is built from TRBV9 and TRBJ2-5; D is ambiguous. Germline V gene lookup returns CDR1 SGDLS and CDR2 YYNGEE. The CDR3 consists of 15 residues. CDR3: CASGVEGRYQETQYF. The CDR3 DNA reads TGTGCCAGCGGCGTAGAAGGGCGGTACCAAGAGACCCAGTACTTC.

The table lists this clonotype with a count of one. The gene calls are TRBV5-1 and TRBJ1-5; D remains unclear. V shed 5 bases and J shed 5 bases, with 20 bases lying between them. Germline V gene sequence: CDR1 SGHRS, CDR2 YFSETQ. This CDR3 spans 16 amino acids. This CDR3 reads CASSKNTKNRDQPQHF. The CDR3 DNA reads TGCGCCAGCAGTAAGAACACCAAGAATAGGGATCAGCCCCAGCATTTT.

The chain links TRBV5-8 to TRBJ2-7; maybe TRBD1 (8 bases). Near its end, the DNA agrees better with TRBJ2-5, so the J call may be wrong. The CDR3 spans 15 residues. Germline V gene data show CDR1 as SGHTS and CDR2 as YDEGEE. CDR3 loop: CASRPTGEGSETQYF. The CDR3 region has the DNA TGTGCCAGCAGGCCGACAGGGGAGGGCTCCGAGACCCAGTACTTC.

The gene calls are TRBV6-2 or TRBV6-3 and TRBJ1-2; possible D gene TRBD1, 5 bases. This CDR3 region has 15 residues. In germline, CDR1 is MNHEY, CDR2 SVGEGT. Deletions cut 0 bases from V and 0 bases from J, with 8 bases between. This CDR3 reads CASSYSDRTNYGYTF. CDR3 nucleotides: TGTGCCAGCAGTTACTCAGACAGAACTAACTATGGCTACACCTTC.

There are many counts of this clonotype. The V and J genes are TRBV20-1 and TRBJ2-1; D gene unclear. There are 11 residues in the CDR3. Trimming pared 5 bases from V and 4 bases from J, leaving 6 bases between. CDR1 and CDR2 (germline): DFQATT, SNEGSKA (reference sequence). The CDR3 DNA sequence: TGCAGTGCTGGGCTTTACAATGAGCAGTTCTTC. This encodes CSAGLYNEQFF.

The V and J genes are TRBV18 and TRBJ2-1; D may match TRBD1 or TRBD2 (5 bases each). Looked up from germline, CDR1 is KGHSH and CDR2 is LQKENI. CDR3 length equals 15 residues. The V end lost 3 bases, the J end lost 4 bases, and 13 bases lay between the germline ends. CDR3 sequence reads: CASSPAGTGYNEQFF. Written as DNA, the CDR3 is TGTGCCAGCTCACCGGCAGGGACGGGATACAATGAGCAGTTCTTC.

This clonotype was observed a handful of times. J is TRBJ2-5 and V is TRBV30, with TRBD2 identical over 11 bases. Germline-derived CDR1 and CDR2 are GTSNPN and SVGIG (reference sequence). The CDR3 contains 17 residues. The V and J ends lost 2 bases and 4 bases, in that order; junction bases with no gene match: 12. This CDR3 is CAWSRYLAGGSGETQYF. The CDR3 coding sequence is TGTGCCTGGAGTCGATACCTAGCGGGGGGAAGTGGAGAGACCCAGTACTTC. Full variable domain (missing parts from reference TRBV30 and TRBJ2-5): SQTIHQWPATLVQPVGSPLSLECTVEGTSNPNLYWYRQAAGRGLQLLFYSVGIGQISSEVPQNLSASRPQDRQFILSSKKLLLSDSGFYLCAWSRYLAGGSGETQYFGPGTRLLVL.

This chain uses TRBV21-1 with TRBJ1-2; no DNA check was done on the table's D call, TRBD1. TRBV21-1 is given as a pseudogene. This CDR3 is built from 18 residues. CDR3 sequence (DNA): TGTGCCAGCAGCAGCCCCGGGACAGGGCCTGAGAGGTACTATGGCTACACCTTC. It translates to CASSSPGTGPERYYGYTF.

In its sample, this clonotype was seen many times. The CDR3 coding sequence is TGTGCCAGCAGCTTAGTTCAAGTAGGTGAGCAGTTCTTC. Translation: CASSLVQVGEQFF. J is TRBJ2-1 and V is TRBV7-2; D is ambiguous. The germline V and J ends were trimmed by 1 base and 9 bases, with 10 bases remaining between them. From germline, CDR1 is SGHTA and CDR2 FQGNSA. This CDR3 is built from 13 residues. Full variable domain (rest looked up from reference TRBV7-2 and TRBJ2-1): GAGVSQSPSNKVTEKGKDVELRCDPISGHTALYWYRQSLGQGLEFLIYFQGNSAPDKSGLPSDRFSAERTGGSVSTLTIQRTQQEDSAVYLCASSLVQVGEQFFGPGTRLTVL.

This rearrangement joins TRBV20-1 to TRBJ2-1; no firm D call. Germline CDR1 and CDR2: DFQATT and SNEGSKA (reference sequence). The CDR3 length is 15 residues. V shed 5 bases and J shed 5 bases, with 19 bases lying between them. The CDR3 sequence: CSALSYLLGNNEQFF. In nucleotides, the CDR3 is TGCAGTGCTCTATCCTACTTGCTAGGGAACAATGAGCAGTTCTTC.